This T cell receptor (beta chain) was documented in a study of radiotherapy plus CTLA-4 blockade in lung cancer. Study-wide context: Disease control was achieved by around 32% of patients, and objective responses by around 17%. Overall study results and limits: Alongside interferon-beta, early blood T cell clone dynamics were reportedly the best predictor of response. Subsequent to radiotherapy plus ipilimumab, tumor-derived TCR clones underwent expansion in blood.

From germline, CDR1 is SGHVS and CDR2 FQNEAQ. CDR3 length equals 15 residues. Trimming took 1 base from V and 10 from J; bases not matched to a gene: 10. Method: immunoSEQ multiplex PCR; TCRdb's copy keeps in-frame clones and lacks some. In the table there are just over 60,000 clones, about 80% of which are singletons. In regard to this clone: Its antigen remains unknown.

The origin of this receptor is a human donor with non-small cell lung cancer who had a complete response to radiotherapy plus ipilimumab. The chain joins TRBV7-8 to TRBJ2-1; 7 nucleotides line up with TRBD1. Sequenced material: peripheral blood, taken from a patient treated with radiotherapy plus ipilimumab. CDR3 DNA sequence: TGTGCCAGCAGCTTAGTGCAGACAGGGAAGGTAGAGCAGTTCTTC. Protein sequence: CASSLVQTGKVEQFF.